This T cell receptor beta chain was identified during a study of regulatory T cells in long-lasting Graves disease listed by TCRdb under 2021. Study-wide context: Newly diagnosed Graves' disease patients had taken antithyroid drugs for less than 3 months. Patients with persistent Graves' disease were compared with patients with newly diagnosed Graves' disease using TCR sequencing and RNA sequencing of peripheral blood. The study was conducted in China and was registered as a clinical trial. TCR sequencing covered 13 persistent and around 20 newly diagnosed Graves' disease patients, approximately 33 samples in total.

Broad study findings and their caveats: Persistent disease showed preferential use of TRBV28, TRBJ1-2 and TRBJ2-5, whereas newly diagnosed disease favored TRBV20-1 and TRBJ2-1. The small sample size was acknowledged by the authors as a limitation that may reduce accuracy. Persistent Graves' disease patients showed lower TCR Shannon entropy and fewer highly expanded clones than newly diagnosed patients, suggesting clonal expansion. Sequencing and analysis were restricted to the TCR beta chain. Patients with persistent disease shared more public clonotypes (about 2,700) than newly diagnosed patients did (about 1,000). Because the primary lesion, thyroid tissue, could not be accessed, the study looked at peripheral blood alone.

This specimen's time point label, per the study, means: newly diagnosed GD, antithyroid drugs for less than 3 months. For both TCR sequencing and RNA sequencing, RNA was extracted from PBMCs in TRIzol. Graves' disease was diagnosed according to American Thyroid Association guidelines. Recruitment of patients was carried out at an endocrinology department in Xi'an, China. Each patient gave around 9.2 milliliters of peripheral blood, collected in an EDTA anticoagulant tube. PBMCs were isolated by Ficoll Paque Plus density gradient separation without further T cell sorting. RNA quality was checked with an Agilent 2100 Bioanalyzer and agarose gel, and concentration with a NanoDrop 2000. This clonotype showed up just a few times. Its cognate antigen has yet to be identified. No base quality information exists; no much larger clone differs at one position. Libraries were built with multiplex PCR. The sequencing machine was an Illumina HiSeq 4000. To build TCR beta libraries, CDR3 regions were amplified by Arm-PCR using iRepertoire HTBI primers. Gel purification was performed on PCR products prior to sequencing. As for the authors' bioinformatics: Gene usage analysis of CDR3 amino acid clonotypes relied on the 62 TRBV and over 13 TRBJ segments identified across samples. COPE and FqMerger were used to merge filtered high-quality paired reads into contigs. BLAST was used to align contigs to IMGT TRBV, TRBD and TRBJ reference genes, and CDR3 was defined according to IMGT. Any clonotype with a frequency above 0.1% was classified as a highly expanded clone. Repertoire diversity was measured by Shannon entropy, and V-J evenness by the Gini coefficient. Public clonotypes were defined as clonotypes shared by more than one individual. TCRdb itself trimmed the public reads at Q25 with fastp, ran MiXCR and retained productive beta chains. CDR3 protein duplicates are merged, each entry listing the most common genes and DNA. None of the V and J calls come from the authors' own analysis; TCRdb made them. In all, the sample holds 450,000 to 600,000 distinct CDR3 sequences, and around 15% of those were seen once. The ten largest clones capture approximately 12% of the sample.

Inclusive of the bounding cysteine and phenylalanine, the CDR3 is 15 residues long. This entry keeps only the CDR3 DNA: 45 bases, framed from base 1. Trimming removed 0 bases from V and 1 base from J, leaving 9 bases between the germline ends. Based on the germline V gene, the CDR1 and CDR2 sequences are MNHNS and SASEGT. The same sample was also studied in work on T cells in Graves' hyperthyroidism and ophthalmopathy. As that second study puts it: Graves' hyperthyroidism was defined as stable when no progression to ophthalmopathy occurred over 18 months of follow-up. Hyperthyroidism patients were newly diagnosed, with disease duration under 2 months, and aged 18 to 65 years. Patients with uncontrolled infections, other autoimmune diseases, pregnancy or lactation were excluded. Diagnoses were based on clinical symptoms, serum thyroxine and TRAb, thyroid ultrasound and orbital computed tomography. The TCR CDR3 was subjected to a first round of RT-PCR using the HTBI primer set and the Qiagen OneStep RT-PCR kit. Most expanded thyroid clonotypes (frequency above 0.001) were also detected in blood, a finding suggesting that blood repertoires may reflect thyroid immune responses. A 13 V-J signature model separated ophthalmopathy from stable hyperthyroidism, with around 88% sensitivity and 81.08% specificity in cross-validation and 80%/75% in testing. In validation, the model predicted progression to ophthalmopathy a median of around 6.5 months before onset, with roughly 70% sensitivity and about 72% specificity. To identify TCR V-J signatures that set the groups apart, the researchers used a discovery cohort of 100 patients, made up of under 50 with Graves' ophthalmopathy and 57 with stable Graves' hyperthyroidism. Prospective prediction of ophthalmopathy was tested in an independent validation cohort of 18 to 20 hyperthyroidism patients and 15 to 17 patients who later progressed to ophthalmopathy. The roughly 100 discovery patients were randomly divided into training and test sets at a 7:3 ratio. In addition, the study compared T-cell repertoires in thyroid tissue and in blood from roughly six Graves' hyperthyroidism patients. After blood sampling, hyperthyroidism patients were treated with methimazole at a starting dose of 30 mg daily, and ophthalmopathy patients were treated with high-dose intravenous methylprednisolone. A second multiplex PCR round built the libraries, followed by size selection and purification. Libraries were sequenced paired-end with 100 bp reads on an Illumina HiSeq2000. Raw data were processed with SOAPnuke, discarding reads with adapters, uncalled bases, mean Phred below 15, or no exact constant-primer or identifier match. COPE v1.2.5 was used to merge high-quality paired reads, and clonotypes were defined as unique nucleotide sequences. Clonotypes were aligned to IMGT TRBV, TRBD and TRBJ reference segments using MiTCR v1.1. Analysis was restricted to V-J combinations with a frequency above 0.0001, which covered roughly 99% of repertoires. The TCS score was defined as F50 (clonal expansion) divided by E x V (chaos), with BLOSUM62-based TCRdist calculated between CDR3 peptides within each V-J. Welch's t-statistics and random forest reduced around 520 V-J features to fewer than 15, which were used in a naive Bayes classifier (R e1071). No statistical method was used to set the sample size in advance, and investigators knew the group allocation. According to the paper, TCR Vbeta CDR3 sequencing was carried out on over 130 peripheral blood samples, which came from some 41 ophthalmopathy, 75 to 80 hyperthyroidism and some 17 progressor patients.

This sample comprised peripheral blood mononuclear cells (PBMCs), obtained at new diagnosis, from a patient treated with antithyroid drugs. This sequence originates from a middle-aged man with Graves disease. Donor details come from another sample of the same person, matched by shared clones. Here the chain combines TRBV6-1 and TRBJ1-2; a tentative D match to TRBD1 spans 6 bases. The bases are TGTGCCAGCAGTGAAGCAGGGGGAGATAACTATGGCTACACCTTC. Its product reads: CASSEAGGDNYGYTF.